Listed below are T cell receptor beta chains from one sample, sequenced in a study of T cell responses to AZD1222 COVID-19 vaccine. The repertoire was sequenced with immunoSEQ multiplex PCR; TCRdb's copy has only in-frame clones and lacks some. This sample has 150,000 or so clones, with around nine tenths found just once. Specimen: peripheral blood, collected on day 0 of MenACWY control vaccination. These receptors were obtained from an adult in good health. CDR3s include the opening cysteine and the closing phenylalanine or tryptophan. The D gene is left open where the match is weak.

TGTGCCAGCAGTGAAGGGACTAGCGGCATCAATGAGCAGTTCTTC	CASSEGTSGINEQFF	TRBD2	TRBJ2-1	TRBV6-1
TGTGCTAGTGGTACATATTCACCCCTCCACTTT	CASGTYSPLHF	.	TRBJ1-6	TRBV12-5
TGTGCCAGCAGCTTAGCCTTCGACAGGGATGTCGCTGAAGCTTTCTTT	CASSLAFDRDVAEAFF	TRBD1	TRBJ1-1	TRBV11-2
TGCAGCGTTGAAGCGGGGGAGCAGTACTTC	CSVEAGEQYF	.	TRBJ2-7	TRBV29-1
TGCGCCAGCAGCTTGCAACCTCCGGGACAGGGGTCCTACGAGCAGTACTTC	CASSLQPPGQGSYEQYF	TRBD1	TRBJ2-7	TRBV5-1
TGTGCCAGCACGAGCGGGGGGGCCGGATCAGATACGCAGTATTTT	CASTSGGAGSDTQYF	TRBD2	TRBJ2-3	TRBV6-5
TGTGCCAGCAGTCAAATTCAGCCCCAGCATTTT	CASSQIQPQHF	.	TRBJ1-5	TRBV7-3
TGTGCCAGCAGCCCTAATTACAGGGTAGCTTTCTTT	CASSPNYRVAFF	.	TRBJ1-1	TRBV11-2
TGTGCCAGCAGTTACCATCCCTACACCGGGGAGCTGTTTTTT	CASSYHPYTGELFF	.	TRBJ2-2	TRBV6-5
TGCAGCGTTGACAGGGGTTCGGGCACCGGGGAGCTGTTTTTT	CSVDRGSGTGELFF	.	TRBJ2-2	TRBV29-1
TGTGCCAGCAGCTTACTCTGGGACGGTAACACTGAAGCTTTCTTT	CASSLLWDGNTEAFF	.	TRBJ1-1	TRBV11-2
TGTGCCAGTAGTAGAGGGCCCGATGAAAAACTGTTTTTT	CASSRGPDEKLFF	.	TRBJ1-4	TRBV19
TGTGCCAGCAGTTACGTAGGCGATCAGCCCCAGCATTTT	CASSYVGDQPQHF	.	TRBJ1-5	TRBV6-6
TGTGCCAGCAGCCCCGGAAACTATGGCTACACCTTC	CASSPGNYGYTF	.	TRBJ1-2	TRBV14
TGTGCCAGCAGTAGGGAGGACACCGTGAACACTGAAGCTTTCTTT	CASSREDTVNTEAFF	.	TRBJ1-1	TRBV2
TGTGCCAGCAGCGTCTTGGGACAGGGCGAGTCACCCCTCCACTTT	CASSVLGQGESPLHF	TRBD1	TRBJ1-6	TRBV9
TGTGCCAGTAGTCCCGGACTTGGGGAGACCCAGTACTTC	CASSPGLGETQYF	.	TRBJ2-5	TRBV19